These 8 T cell receptor beta chains came from one sample sequenced in a study of cytomegalovirus exposure and HLA in healthy donors. Vbeta (60) and Jbeta (13) primers were used in the PCR. Sequenced by immunoSEQ multiplex PCR; TCRdb stores in-frame clones only, minus some. Altogether about 130,000 clones are present, around 72% being singletons, with the ten largest covering 4.2%. The sequenced sample consisted of PBMCs. Receptors originate from a man in his fifties in good health and CMV-seropositive.

V and J are TRBV5-8 and TRBJ2-7; 15 bases line up with TRBD2. V shed 4 bases and J 4 bases; nucleotides not matched to a gene: 3. Germline V gene lookup returns CDR1 SGHTS and CDR2 YDEGEE. The CDR3 extends over 15 amino acids. Written as DNA, the CDR3 is TGTGCCAGCAGCCGGGGACTAGCGGGAGGATACGAGCAGTACTTC. Protein product: CASSRGLAGGYEQYF.

This chain uses TRBV7-9 with TRBJ1-1, with TRBD1 matching 7 bases. Germline CDR1 is SEHNR and CDR2 is FQNEAQ (reference sequence). CDR3 length: 15 amino acids. Trimming took 0 bases from V and 5 from J; bases not matched to a gene: 6. CDR3: CASSLAETGATEAFF. DNA for the CDR3: TGTGCCAGCAGCTTAGCAGAAACAGGGGCTACTGAAGCTTTCTTT.

The V call is TRBV6-5, the J call TRBJ1-2, with 11 bases identical to TRBD1. Per the germline V gene, CDR1 is MNHEY and CDR2 is SVGAGI. The CDR3 length is 16 residues. Trimming at V came to 1 base and at J to 4 bases, leaving 5 bases not matched to a gene. Here the CDR3 DNA reads TGTGCCAGCAGTTACTACAGGACAGGGGGCGGCTATGGCTACACCTTC. Translating it yields CASSYYRTGGGYGYTF.

The J gene is TRBJ2-6, the V gene TRBV25-1; D not certain. The CDR3 has 15 amino acids. With 3 bases removed from V and 2 bases from J, the gap between germline ends came to 8 bases. CDR1 is MGHDK, CDR2 SYGVNS, per germline. The CDR3 region has the DNA TGTGCCAGCAGTGACCAAACAGCTGGGGCCAACGTCCTGACTTTC. Its translation is CASSDQTAGANVLTF.

The rearrangement links TRBV6-4 to TRBJ1-6; 7 bases align to TRBD1. The CDR3 has 14 residues. Germline V gene sequence: CDR1 MRHNA, CDR2 SNTAGT. V dropped 0 bases and J dropped 9; count of bases not matched to a gene: 2. CDR3 protein: CASSDSGGGSPLHF. CDR3 DNA sequence: TGTGCCAGCAGTGACTCAGGGGGCGGTTCACCCCTCCACTTT.

The chain is built from TRBV4-2 and TRBJ1-5; 12 positions match TRBD1. The CDR3 loop spans 16 amino acids. The J segment lost 1 base and the V segment lost 3 bases, leaving 1 base of the junction unmatched. Germline CDR1 and CDR2: LGHNA and YNFKEQ. CDR3 coding DNA: TGTGCCAGCAGCCAGGGACAGGGGGCGAGCAATCAGCCCCAGCATTTT. It yields the protein CASSQGQGASNQPQHF.

V is TRBV5-1 and J is TRBJ2-1; 12 bases fit TRBD2. This CDR3 is built from 15 residues. CDR1 is SGHRS, CDR2 YFSETQ, per germline. J was trimmed by 8 bases and V by 4 bases; bases with no gene match: 7. The CDR3, as DNA: TGCGCCAGCAGCCTCCTAGCGGGAGGGCCCGATGAGCAGTTCTTC. As protein: CASSLLAGGPDEQFF.

The V call is TRBV7-8, the J call TRBJ2-5, with D maybe TRBD2 (6 bases). CDR1 and CDR2 (germline): SGHVS, FQNEAQ. This CDR3 is built from 16 residues. Trimming cost V 1 base and J 1 base, with 13 bases left between them. The chain's CDR3 is CASSLGTREIQETQYF. DNA of the CDR3: TGTGCCAGCAGCTTAGGGACCCGGGAGATCCAAGAGACCCAGTACTTC. Using reference TRBV7-8 and TRBJ2-5 for the parts outside the CDR3, the full variable domain is GAGVSQSPRYKVAKRGQDVALRCDPISGHVSLFWYQQALGQGPEFLTYFQNEAQLDKSGLPSDRFFAERPEGSVSTLKIQRTQQEDSAVYLCASSLGTREIQETQYFGPGTRLLVL.